Below are 20 T cell receptor beta chains sequenced from a single sample in a study of blood T cell repertoires in COVID-19. The protocol was immunoSEQ multiplex PCR, while the TCRdb copy is restricted to in-frame clones and leaves out a portion. The top ten clones hold about 2.2% of a sample with about 100,000 clones, approximately 90% of them seen once. The sample comprised peripheral blood. The receptors were gathered from a man in his fifties or sixties with active COVID-19.

V gene TRBV10-2 combines with J gene TRBJ2-7; no clear D. V gave up 8 bases and J gave up 3 bases, with 8 bases separating them. CDR1 is WSHSY and CDR2 is SAAADI in the germline V gene. CDR3 length: 11 residues. CDR3 loop: CASRSCYEQYV. CDR3 in DNA: TGCGCCAGCCGTTCGTGCTACGAGCAGTACGTC.

The chain carries TRBV7-8 and TRBJ2-4; 9 bases align to TRBD2. Germline CDR1 is SGHVS and CDR2 is FQNEAQ. The CDR3 loop spans 15 amino acids. V shed 3 bases, J shed 1 base, and the junction held 1 base outside the gene matches. The chain's CDR3 is CASSFAGGAKNIQYF. Written as DNA, the CDR3 is TGTGCCAGCAGCTTTGCGGGAGGGGCCAAAAACATTCAGTACTTC.

This clone was counted between two and nine times. The chain uses TRBV2 and TRBJ2-7; 11 nucleotides align to TRBD1. The V gene end was trimmed by 2 bases and the J gene end by 6 bases; junction bases not matched to a gene: 6. Germline-derived CDR1 and CDR2 are SNHLY and FYNNEI. The CDR3 loop spans 15 amino acids. CDR3 in amino acids: CASSELGTGGLEQYF. Here the CDR3 DNA reads TGTGCCAGCAGTGAATTAGGGACAGGGGGTCTCGAGCAGTACTTC.

This chain joins TRBV6-6 and TRBJ1-6, with D possibly TRBD1 on 5 matching bases. CDR3 length: 15 amino acids. The germline V and J ends were trimmed by 7 bases and 9 bases, with 19 bases remaining between them. Germline assignment: CDR1 MNHNY and CDR2 SVGAGI (reference sequence). The CDR3 DNA reads TGTGCCAGCATCGATTGGACGCAGGGAGGTTCACCCCTCCACTTT. Translating it yields CASIDWTQGGSPLHF.

The V gene is TRBV6-5, the J gene TRBJ2-6, with a weak D call TRBD1 (5 bases). The germline gives CDR1 MNHEY, CDR2 SVGAGI. This CDR3 has 15 amino acids. Trimming pared 6 bases from V and 3 bases from J, leaving 12 bases between. The CDR3 reads CASRYIQGGANVLTF. The CDR3 nucleotides read TGTGCCAGCAGGTACATCCAGGGTGGGGCCAACGTCCTGACTTTC.

This sequence joins TRBV7-9 and TRBJ2-1; 12 positions agree with TRBD1. The CDR3 has 15 residues. Per germline, CDR1 SEHNR and CDR2 FQNEAQ (reference sequence). Trimming cost V 5 bases and J 12 bases; bases outside gene matches: 11. CDR3 coding DNA: TGTGCCAGCAGCCGCGGGACAGGGGGCAAAACCACGCAGTTCTTC. This gives the protein CASSRGTGGKTTQFF.

The chain employs TRBV19 and TRBJ2-1; 10 nucleotides agree with TRBD2. Germline V gene sequence: CDR1 LNHDA, CDR2 SQIVND (reference sequence). J was trimmed by 3 bases and V by 3 bases; bases with no gene match: 11. The CDR3 runs to 18 residues. CDR3 coding DNA: TGTGCCAGTAGTATCCCAGGAGCGGGAGGGCCTTTCTACAATGAGCAGTTCTTC. Translating gives CASSIPGAGGPFYNEQFF.

The chain has TRBV10-1 and TRBJ2-1; maybe TRBD1 (5 bases). Trimming removed 3 bases at V and 6 bases at J, with 15 bases between. The germline V gene encodes CDR1 WNHNN and CDR2 SYGVQD (reference sequence). The CDR3 covers 15 residues. DNA for the CDR3: TGCGCCAGCAGTGAAGCGACAGCCCGCCCCAATGAGCAGTTCTTC. Protein: CASSEATARPNEQFF.

The chain joins TRBV18 to TRBJ2-3; D may be TRBD2 (5 bases). Germline V gene sequence: CDR1 KGHSH, CDR2 LQKENI. The CDR3 is 15 amino acids. Deletions cut 3 bases from V and 2 bases from J, with 12 bases between. The CDR3 sequence: CASSPIGVDTDTQYF. CDR3 DNA: TGTGCCAGCTCACCCATCGGGGTAGACACAGATACGCAGTATTTT.

This clone came up once. The gene calls are TRBV4-1 and TRBJ2-2; D call uncertain. Deletions cut 3 bases from V and 6 bases from J, with 8 bases between. The CDR3 spans 13 residues. Germline CDR1 reads MGHRA; CDR2 reads YSYEKL. The CDR3 sequence is CASSQLFAGELFF. The CDR3 DNA follows: TGCGCCAGCAGCCAGCTATTTGCCGGGGAGCTGTTTTTT.

The chain combines TRBV25-1 with TRBJ2-1, with 9 bases identical to TRBD2. The germline CDR1 and CDR2 sequences are MGHDK and SYGVNS. After removal of 0 bases from V and 3 bases from J, the junction contained 6 bases not matched to a gene. CDR3 size: 17 residues. CDR3 sequence (DNA): TGTGCCAGCAGTGAATACGAAGGACTAGCGTACTACAATGAGCAGTTCTTC. The encoded protein is CASSEYEGLAYYNEQFF.

The chain employs TRBV3-1 (or the pseudogene TRBV3-2) and TRBJ2-5, with D hard to call. CDR3 length: 14 residues. In germline, CDR1 is LGHDT, CDR2 YNNKEL (reference sequence). The germline V and J ends were trimmed by 1 base and 4 bases, with 10 bases remaining between them. The chain's CDR3 is CASSQAPGPETQYF. DNA of the CDR3: TGTGCCAGCAGCCAAGCGCCGGGTCCAGAGACCCAGTACTTC.

The V gene is TRBV11-2, the J gene TRBJ1-3; D is unresolved. The length of the CDR3 is 14 residues. CDR1 and CDR2 from the germline V gene are SGHAT and FQNNGV. The germline V and J ends were trimmed by 4 bases and 5 bases, with 12 bases remaining between them. CDR3 bases: TGTGCCAGCAGCTCCCCGCGAGTCAGAAACACCATATATTTT. This codes for CASSSPRVRNTIYF.

CDR3 DNA sequence: TGTGCCAGCAGCAAAAGGCCCGGACAGAGCTTCAATCAGCCCCAGCATTTT. Its protein is CASSKRPGQSFNQPQHF. V is TRBV21-1 and J is TRBJ1-5; the table calls TRBD1, which could not be checked here. TRBV21-1 is reported as a pseudogene. This CDR3 has 17 amino acids.

V gene TRBV5-1 combines with J gene TRBJ1-2; D gene ambiguous. V was cut by 0 bases and J by 2 bases, with 11 bases left in between. This CDR3 has 15 amino acids. The germline V gene encodes CDR1 SGHRS and CDR2 YFSETQ. As DNA, the CDR3 is TGCGCCAGCAGCTTGGACGGGGATTTAAACTATGGCTACACCTTC. Translated: CASSLDGDLNYGYTF.

The chain couples TRBV2 to TRBJ1-5; weak D call: TRBD1 (5 bases). The germline V and J ends were trimmed by 6 bases and 3 bases, with 12 bases remaining between them. Germline CDR1 and CDR2: SNHLY and FYNNEI. This CDR3 is 14 amino acids long. CDR3 sequence: CASRYRLDNQPQHF. Written as DNA, the CDR3 is TGTGCCAGCAGATACAGGCTTGACAATCAGCCCCAGCATTTT.

The V and J genes are TRBV11-2 and TRBJ2-5; TRBD2 might be the D (5 bases). Germline V CDR1 and CDR2: SGHAT, FQNNGV. The V and J ends lost 0 bases and 2 bases respectively, with 16 bases between them. The CDR3 is made up of 17 amino acids. CDR3 sequence: CASSLDRQREQQETQYF. CDR3 in DNA: TGTGCCAGCAGCTTAGATCGTCAGAGGGAACAACAAGAGACCCAGTACTTC. The variable domain in full, with the rest retrieved from reference TRBV11-2 and TRBJ2-5, is EAGVAQSPRYKIIEKRQSVAFWCNPISGHATLYWYQQILGQGPKLLIQFQNNGVVDDSQLPKDRFSAERLKGVDSTLKIQPAKLEDSAVYLCASSLDRQREQQETQYFGPGTRLLVL.

The chain is built from TRBV5-1 and TRBJ2-2; perhaps TRBD1 as D (6 bases). Germline-derived CDR1 and CDR2 are SGHRS and YFSETQ. Trimming removed 4 bases at V and 4 bases at J, with 17 bases between. The CDR3 has 16 amino acids. The CDR3 sequence: CASSPRQDSVTGELFF. The CDR3 DNA reads as TGCGCCAGCAGCCCGAGGCAGGACAGCGTCACCGGGGAGCTGTTTTTT.

The genes are TRBV7-9 and TRBJ2-1; TRBD2 might be the D (6 bases). CDR3 size: 16 residues. The germline V gene has CDR1 SEHNR and CDR2 FQNEAQ (reference sequence). Trimming removed 5 bases at V and 10 bases at J, with 24 bases between. For the CDR3, the DNA is TGTGCCAGCAGCCAGACCGGGACGGGAGCCCTTAAAGAGCAGTTCTTC. Its translation is CASSQTGTGALKEQFF.

The chain recombines TRBV3-1 (or the pseudogene TRBV3-2) with TRBJ1-4, with 8 bases fitting TRBD1. The CDR3 is 14 residues long. With V trimmed by 4 bases and J by 8 bases, 6 bases remained unmatched. Germline assignment: CDR1 LGHDT and CDR2 YNNKEL (reference sequence). The CDR3 spells CASSLGQGVEKLFF. CDR3 coding DNA: TGTGCCAGCAGCCTCGGACAGGGAGTAGAAAAACTGTTTTTT.